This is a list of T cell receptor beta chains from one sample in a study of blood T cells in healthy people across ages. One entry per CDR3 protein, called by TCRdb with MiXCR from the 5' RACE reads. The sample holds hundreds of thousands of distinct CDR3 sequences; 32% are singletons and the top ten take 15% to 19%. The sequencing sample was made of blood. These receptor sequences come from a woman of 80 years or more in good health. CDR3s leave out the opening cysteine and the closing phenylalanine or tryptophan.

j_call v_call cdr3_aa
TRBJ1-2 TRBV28 ASLSDFADRVYGYT
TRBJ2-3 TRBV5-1 ASSLDSSSTDTQY
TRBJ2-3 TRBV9 ASSFRLSSGTDTQY
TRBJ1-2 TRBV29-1 SVEKGRGSGYT
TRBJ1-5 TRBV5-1 ASSYRQGDQPRH
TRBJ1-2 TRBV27 ASSSLSKERNYGYT
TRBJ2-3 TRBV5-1 ASSLKGVSTDTQY
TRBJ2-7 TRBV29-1 SGNRGAEQY
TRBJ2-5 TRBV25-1 ASGGGETQY
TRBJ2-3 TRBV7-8 ASSARLAGGLDTQY
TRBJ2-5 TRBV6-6 ASSHLGGGETQY
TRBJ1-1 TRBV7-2 ACSLNPQVEAF
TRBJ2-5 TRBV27 ASGGWGGGQAQY
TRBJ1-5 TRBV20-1 SAPKHIGSNQPQH
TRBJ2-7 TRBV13 ASSLRDRPPYEQY
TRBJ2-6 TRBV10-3 AIPDSSGANVLT
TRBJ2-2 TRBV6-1 ASSEQGRLNTGELF
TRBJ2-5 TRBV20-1 SASPAGGEQETQY
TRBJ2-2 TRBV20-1 SARDVVAGALNTGELF
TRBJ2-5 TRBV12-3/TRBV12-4 ASRLWSQETQY
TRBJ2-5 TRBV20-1 SAEQGTQETQY
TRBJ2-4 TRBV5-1 ASSLGRLLAKNIQY
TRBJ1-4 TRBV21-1 ASSKVSHRDTEKLF
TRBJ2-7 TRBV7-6 ASSIRDRGNEQY
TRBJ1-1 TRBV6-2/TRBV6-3 ASSSSGRNTEAF
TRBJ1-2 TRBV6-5 ASTVGRPISGGYT
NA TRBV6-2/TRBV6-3 ASSYSFGQGAYNEQY
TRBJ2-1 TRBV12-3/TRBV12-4 ASRPLSNEQF
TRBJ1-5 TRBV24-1 ATSETGGGQPQH
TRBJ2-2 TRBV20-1 SARDLGGNTGELF
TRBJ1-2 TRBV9 ASSVGTGWYGYT
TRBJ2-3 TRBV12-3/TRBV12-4 ASSTGVRADVQY
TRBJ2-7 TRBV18 ASSVSLTSRSQGYEQY
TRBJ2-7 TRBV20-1 SAKRTGLTYEQY
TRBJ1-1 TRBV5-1 ASTSGRGTVAEAF
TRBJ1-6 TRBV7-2 ASSTGQGDNSPLH
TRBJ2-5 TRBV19 ASSMGQGYQETQY
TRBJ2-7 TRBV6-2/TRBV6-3 ASSQASGVTVQY
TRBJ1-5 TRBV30 AWSLESNQPQH
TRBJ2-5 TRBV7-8 ASSLKAGGLKTQY
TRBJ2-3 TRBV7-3 ASSYGLAGGTDTQY
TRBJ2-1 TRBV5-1 ASIKGGQGSDEQF
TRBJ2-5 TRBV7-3 ASSPRGLGETQY
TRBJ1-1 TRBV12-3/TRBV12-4 ASSLRRGGMDTEAF
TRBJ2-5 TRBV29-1 SAGGSRGETQY
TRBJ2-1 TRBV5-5 ASSLSIADYNEQF
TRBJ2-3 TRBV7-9 ASSLERRGGAAPTDTQY
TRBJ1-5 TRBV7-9 ASSLAGVRQPQH
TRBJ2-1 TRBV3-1 ASSQEFSGGDYCNEQF
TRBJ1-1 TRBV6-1 ASSPFRKVNTEAF
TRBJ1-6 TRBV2 ASIGGGQGSSPLH
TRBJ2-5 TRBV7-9 ASSFPTSGFWGQETQY